These 3 T cell receptor beta chains were all obtained from the same sample, sequenced in a study of Graves' ophthalmopathy and Graves' hyperthyroidism. Amplification of TCR beta CDR3 regions used RNA transcripts. First-round RT-PCR with HTBI primers preceded a second-round multiplex PCR. MiXCR, applied by TCRdb to the multiplex PCR reads, yields one record per CDR3 protein. The sample records 600,000 to 700,000 distinct CDR3 sequences, 35% to 50% being singletons. Specimen: peripheral blood. These receptors were collected from an adult man with Graves' ophthalmopathy.

Ten or more counts support this clonotype. V gene TRBV7-2 combines with J gene TRBJ1-4; no reliable D call. The CDR3 consists of 14 residues. The germline V gene has CDR1 SGHTA and CDR2 FQGNSA. Between the trimmed V and J ends, which lost 5 bases and 6 bases, there was a span of 13 bases. CDR3 protein: CASSVRVRDEKLFF. DNA of the CDR3: TGTGCCAGCAGCGTAAGGGTCAGAGATGAAAAACTGTTTTTT.

In the case of this clonotype: A much bigger clone sits one base away, suggesting this may be a read error. The CDR3 DNA reads TGTTCCAGCAACGAAGGGGAGCAGTACTTC. Translated: CSSNEGEQYF. V gene TRBV7-3 combines with J gene TRBJ2-7; no clear D gene. Per the germline V gene, CDR1 is SGHTA and CDR2 is FQGTGA. The CDR3 runs to 10 residues.

The chain uses TRBV27 and TRBJ1-5, with D unresolved. The V gene lost 2 bases and the J gene lost 0 bases, with 8 bases spanning the gap. Germline V lookup: CDR1 MNHEY, CDR2 SMNVEV (reference sequence). CDR3 size: 15 residues. This chain's CDR3 is CASSLTSYSNQPQHF. In nucleotides, the CDR3 is TGTGCCAGCAGTTTAACCAGCTATAGCAATCAGCCCCAGCATTTT.